The rows below give T cell receptor beta chains drawn from one sample of a study of T cell responses to AZD1222 COVID-19 vaccine. Here immunoSEQ multiplex PCR was the method, and the copy in TCRdb shows in-frame clones only, minus some. The sample comprises approximately 100,000 clones, more than 90% of which are singletons, and around 1.2% rests with the top ten. The sample here was peripheral blood, taken on day 0 of AZD1222 vaccination. These TCRs come from an adult in good health. Each CDR3 is given with its conserved first and last residue. A D gene is named only where the DNA matches it firmly. Where a row states a size, it is once, few, many or the class of an expanded clone; other rows omit it.

d_gene	v_gene	abundance	j_gene	len	CDR3aa	CDR3nt
TRBD2	TRBV20-1	-	TRBJ2-7	11	CSPMGGVEQYF	TGCAGCCCTATGGGGGGGGTCGAGCAGTACTTC
TRBD2	TRBV28	-	TRBJ2-3	15	CASSLLAGGRDTQYF	TGTGCCAGCAGTTTACTAGCGGGAGGAAGGGATACGCAGTATTTT
TRBD1	TRBV5-1	once	TRBJ1-1	13	CASSLTGDPEAFF	TGCGCCAGCAGCTTGACAGGGGACCCTGAAGCTTTCTTT
-	TRBV18	once	TRBJ2-3	13	CASSPEAPDTQYF	TGTGCCAGCTCACCGGAGGCGCCCGATACGCAGTATTTT
TRBD2	TRBV7-6	-	TRBJ2-5	16	CASSSLAGGGQETQYF	TGTGCCAGCAGCTCACTAGCGGGAGGCGGTCAAGAGACCCAGTACTTC
-	TRBV12-3/TRBV12-4	-	TRBJ1-5	10	CASSSQPQHF	TGTGCCAGCAGTTCTCAGCCCCAGCATTTT
-	TRBV5-1	-	TRBJ1-1	13	CASSPRDGLEAFF	TGCGCCAGCAGCCCACGGGACGGACTTGAAGCTTTCTTT
-	TRBV4-3	-	TRBJ2-7	16	CASSQEALTASYEQYF	TGCGCCAGCAGCCAAGAGGCACTGACAGCTTCCTACGAGCAGTACTTC
TRBD1	TRBV7-9	-	TRBJ1-2	17	CASSLVTGGDSNYGYTF	TGTGCCAGCAGCTTAGTGACAGGGGGCGATTCAAACTATGGCTACACCTTC
-	TRBV28	-	TRBJ2-7	12	CASSFPGDEQYF	TGTGCCAGCAGTTTTCCGGGTGACGAGCAGTACTTC
-	TRBV7-3	-	TRBJ2-1	14	CASSLRSGSSEQFF	TGTGCCAGCAGCTTACGCAGCGGTTCTAGTGAGCAGTTCTTC
-	TRBV6-5	-	TRBJ2-5	14	CASRLLAASETQYF	TGTGCCAGCAGGCTATTAGCGGCAAGTGAGACCCAGTACTTC
-	TRBV11-3	-	TRBJ1-6	14	CASSLSGDNSPLHF	TGTGCCAGCAGCTTATCAGGGGATAATTCACCCCTCCACTTT
TRBD2	TRBV9	-	TRBJ2-1	15	CASRPGTSGRNEQFF	TGTGCCAGCAGACCAGGGACTAGCGGGAGGAATGAGCAGTTCTTC
-	TRBV5-5	once	TRBJ1-1	14	CASSLDYVNTEAFF	TGTGCCAGCAGCTTGGATTATGTGAACACTGAAGCTTTCTTT
-	TRBV5-1	-	TRBJ2-1	13	CASSREGYNEQFF	TGCGCCAGCAGTCGTGAGGGTTACAATGAGCAGTTCTTC
-	TRBV29-1	once	TRBJ2-4	13	CSVGEGVGNIQYF	TGCAGCGTTGGTGAGGGGGTGGGTAACATTCAGTACTTC
-	TRBV19	-	TRBJ1-1	13	CASSIQPNTEAFF	TGTGCCAGTAGTATCCAACCGAACACTGAAGCTTTCTTT
TRBD2	TRBV6-5	-	TRBJ2-7	14	CASSTGLVNYEQYF	TGTGCCAGCAGTACGGGACTAGTCAATTACGAGCAGTACTTC
-	TRBV6-2/TRBV6-3	few	TRBJ2-3	19	CASSYQTIDPGTSTDTQYF	TGTGCCAGCAGTTACCAGACCATTGACCCAGGGACTAGCACAGATACGCAGTATTTT
TRBD2	TRBV29-1	-	TRBJ2-2	18	CSVEVTGGTSRFPGELFF	TGCAGCGTTGAAGTGACGGGAGGAACGAGTAGGTTCCCCGGGGAGCTGTTTTTT
TRBD1	TRBV18	once	TRBJ1-2	15	CASSPSGTGVYGYTF	TGTGCCAGCTCACCTTCCGGGACAGGGGTTTATGGCTACACCTTC
TRBD2	TRBV6-5	-	TRBJ2-5	14	CASGLAGGKETQYF	TGTGCCAGCGGTTTAGCGGGGGGTAAAGAGACCCAGTACTTC
TRBD2	TRBV29-1	-	TRBJ2-3	14	CSFAPGGGTDTQYF	TGCAGCTTCGCCCCGGGGGGTGGCACAGATACGCAGTATTTT
TRBD2	TRBV7-9	-	TRBJ2-3	18	CASSLDALAGGITDTQYF	TGTGCCAGCAGCTTGGACGCGCTAGCGGGGGGCATCACAGATACGCAGTATTTT
-	TRBV29-1	-	TRBJ2-2	13	CSVQERYPGELFF	TGCAGCGTGCAGGAGCGGTATCCCGGGGAGCTGTTTTTT
TRBD1	TRBV6-4	-	TRBJ2-6	17	CASSEGQAGSGANVLTF	TGTGCCAGCAGTGAGGGACAGGCCGGCTCTGGGGCCAACGTCCTGACTTTC
-	TRBV3-1/TRBV3-2	-	TRBJ2-7	15	CASSQEFTMAYEQYF	TGTGCCAGCAGCCAAGAGTTCACCATGGCCTACGAGCAGTACTTC
TRBD1	TRBV3-1/TRBV3-2	-	TRBJ1-1	15	CASSQGQGRRGEAFF	TGTGCCAGCAGCCAAGGACAGGGCCGTAGGGGTGAAGCTTTCTTT
-	TRBV10-3	-	TRBJ2-3	15	CAISAQDPRADTQYF	TGTGCCATCAGTGCACAGGATCCCAGAGCAGATACGCAGTATTTT
-	TRBV6-5	-	TRBJ2-7	14	CASSKFGGVYEQYF	TGTGCCAGCAGCAAGTTTGGAGGGGTCTACGAGCAGTACTTC
TRBD2	TRBV19	once	TRBJ2-7	15	CASSRRLAGGMEQYF	TGTGCCAGTAGCCGACGACTAGCGGGGGGGATGGAGCAGTACTTC
TRBD2	TRBV3-1/TRBV3-2	-	TRBJ2-3	15	CASSQTGGSTDTQYF	TGTGCCAGCAGCCAAACGGGGGGTAGCACAGATACGCAGTATTTT
TRBD2	TRBV7-2	-	TRBJ2-7	15	CASSVGVGLDYEQYF	TGTGCCAGCAGCGTAGGGGTGGGACTAGACTACGAGCAGTACTTC
-	TRBV15	-	TRBJ1-4	15	CATSREAGFNEKLFF	TGTGCCACCAGCAGAGAGGCAGGGTTTAATGAAAAACTGTTTTTT
-	TRBV11-3	-	TRBJ1-1	13	CASSLNRRTEAFF	TGTGCCAGCAGCTTAAATAGACGGACTGAAGCTTTCTTT
TRBD1	TRBV7-9	-	TRBJ1-5	15	CASSFTGGKNQPQHF	TGTGCCAGCAGCTTTACAGGGGGGAAAAATCAGCCCCAGCATTTT